A selection of T cell receptor beta chains follows, all from one sample in a study of shared clonotypes between healthy human individuals. The data were produced by immunoSEQ multiplex PCR, yet TCRdb's version contains in-frame clones alone and is incomplete. The sample includes around 1.5 million clones, 95% to 99% of them seen just once. Material for sequencing was naive CD4+ T cells sorted from blood. These receptor sequences come from a man younger than 45 in good health. Both conserved end residues are part of each CDR3. Each record gives: J gene, V gene, clone size, D gene, CDR3 length, CDR3 DNA, CDR3 protein. A D gene is named only where the DNA matches it firmly. Size values are once, few and many counts, or a class for expanded clones, and some rows have none.

J gene: TRBJ1-4
V gene: TRBV7-6
clone size: -
D gene: TRBD1
CDR3 length: 18
CDR3 DNA: TGTGCCAGCAGCTTCCTCGGACAGGGGGCGAAGGGCTGGGAAAAACTGTTTTTT
CDR3 protein: CASSFLGQGAKGWEKLFF

J gene: TRBJ2-3
V gene: TRBV18
clone size: -
D gene: -
CDR3 length: 18
CDR3 DNA: TGTGCCAGCTCACCGGTCCTTGGCGGCAGTTCGGTGACAGATACGCAGTATTTT
CDR3 protein: CASSPVLGGSSVTDTQYF

J gene: TRBJ2-2
V gene: TRBV29-1
clone size: -
D gene: -
CDR3 length: 14
CDR3 DNA: TGCAGCGTTCGATTGGTGGCGAACACCGGGGAGCTGTTTTTT
CDR3 protein: CSVRLVANTGELFF

J gene: TRBJ1-2
V gene: TRBV28
clone size: -
D gene: -
CDR3 length: 14
CDR3 DNA: TGTGCCAGCAGGGGAACAGGGCCATTTGATGGCTACACCTTC
CDR3 protein: CASRGTGPFDGYTF

J gene: TRBJ2-7
V gene: TRBV15
clone size: -
D gene: -
CDR3 length: 13
CDR3 DNA: TGTGCCACCAGCAGAGAGTTTAGCGGCGAGCAGTACTTC
CDR3 protein: CATSREFSGEQYF

J gene: TRBJ2-5
V gene: TRBV11-2
clone size: -
D gene: TRBD1
CDR3 length: 18
CDR3 DNA: TGTGCCAGCAGCTTGTCCCCCGGGACAGAGACATGGAGGGAGACCCAGTACTTC
CDR3 protein: CASSLSPGTETWRETQYF

J gene: TRBJ2-1
V gene: TRBV5-4
clone size: -
D gene: TRBD1
CDR3 length: 14
CDR3 DNA: TGTGCCAGCAGCTGGCGGGACAGGGACAATGAGCAGTTCTTC
CDR3 protein: CASSWRDRDNEQFF

J gene: TRBJ2-7
V gene: TRBV29-1
clone size: -
D gene: -
CDR3 length: 14
CDR3 DNA: TGCAGCGTAGGGTCGGGGGAGCTCTTACGAGGGCAGTACTTC
CDR3 protein: CSVGSGELLRGQYF

J gene: TRBJ2-2
V gene: TRBV7-7
clone size: -
D gene: -
CDR3 length: 15
CDR3 DNA: TGTGCCAGCAGCACCTCCGGGACGCAGTCGGGGGAGCTGTTTTTT
CDR3 protein: CASSTSGTQSGELFF

J gene: TRBJ2-3
V gene: TRBV28
clone size: -
D gene: -
CDR3 length: 12
CDR3 DNA: TGTGCCAGCAGTCTATGGAGGGATACGCAGTATTTT
CDR3 protein: CASSLWRDTQYF

J gene: TRBJ2-7
V gene: TRBV6-5
clone size: once
D gene: -
CDR3 length: 13
CDR3 DNA: TGTGCCAGCAGCCTTGGACAGAACTACGAGCAGTACTTC
CDR3 protein: CASSLGQNYEQYF

J gene: TRBJ2-7
V gene: TRBV5-6
clone size: once
D gene: TRBD2
CDR3 length: 15
CDR3 DNA: TGTGCCAGCAGCGGCATGACTAGCGGGAGTTACGAGCAGTACTTC
CDR3 protein: CASSGMTSGSYEQYF

J gene: TRBJ2-7
V gene: TRBV27
clone size: -
D gene: TRBD2
CDR3 length: 14
CDR3 DNA: TGTGCCAGCAGTTCGACTAGCGGGAGATACGAGCAGTACTTC
CDR3 protein: CASSSTSGRYEQYF

J gene: TRBJ2-7
V gene: TRBV7-3
clone size: -
D gene: -
CDR3 length: 15
CDR3 DNA: TGTGCCAGCAGCTTAAGGGGCGGGCTTGCCTACGAGCAGTACTTC
CDR3 protein: CASSLRGGLAYEQYF

J gene: TRBJ2-1
V gene: TRBV7-2
clone size: -
D gene: -
CDR3 length: 15
CDR3 DNA: TGTGCCAGCAGCTCCGACTCGACTTCCTACAATGAGCAGTTCTTC
CDR3 protein: CASSSDSTSYNEQFF

J gene: TRBJ2-7
V gene: TRBV18
clone size: -
D gene: TRBD1
CDR3 length: 13
CDR3 DNA: TGTGCCAGCTCACCCGGGGACAGGGTGAAACAGTACTTC
CDR3 protein: CASSPGDRVKQYF

J gene: TRBJ2-1
V gene: TRBV5-4
clone size: -
D gene: -
CDR3 length: 13
CDR3 DNA: TGTGCCAGCAGCTTGCAGTTCTCGGATGAGCAGTTCTTC
CDR3 protein: CASSLQFSDEQFF

J gene: TRBJ1-1
V gene: TRBV5-4
clone size: -
D gene: -
CDR3 length: 13
CDR3 DNA: TGTGCCAGCACAAGTTTCATGAACACTGAAGCTTTCTTT
CDR3 protein: CASTSFMNTEAFF

J gene: TRBJ2-3
V gene: TRBV6-1
clone size: -
D gene: TRBD2
CDR3 length: 18
CDR3 DNA: TGTGCCAGCAGTGACGGGGTAGCGGGAGGATTCAGGACAGATACGCAGTATTTT
CDR3 protein: CASSDGVAGGFRTDTQYF

J gene: TRBJ2-7
V gene: TRBV11-2
clone size: -
D gene: -
CDR3 length: 15
CDR3 DNA: TGTGCCAGCAGCTCGGTAGCGGACAGCTCCTACGAGCAGTACTTC
CDR3 protein: CASSSVADSSYEQYF

J gene: TRBJ2-5
V gene: TRBV9
clone size: -
D gene: TRBD2
CDR3 length: 17
CDR3 DNA: TGTGCCAGCAGCGTAGCTCTAGCGGGAGGTATCCAAGAGACCCAGTACTTC
CDR3 protein: CASSVALAGGIQETQYF

J gene: TRBJ2-7
V gene: TRBV28
clone size: -
D gene: -
CDR3 length: 15
CDR3 DNA: TGTGCCAGCAGTTTCTCCCAGGGTTATAGTTACGAGCAGTACTTC
CDR3 protein: CASSFSQGYSYEQYF

J gene: TRBJ1-2
V gene: TRBV19
clone size: -
D gene: TRBD1
CDR3 length: 15
CDR3 DNA: TGTGCCAGTAGTAACCCCCGGGACAGTTTTTATGGCTACACCTTC
CDR3 protein: CASSNPRDSFYGYTF

J gene: TRBJ2-7
V gene: TRBV6-1
clone size: -
D gene: TRBD2
CDR3 length: 15
CDR3 DNA: TGTGCCAGCAGTGAAAGGCTAGCGGGAGCCTACGAGCAGTACTTC
CDR3 protein: CASSERLAGAYEQYF

J gene: TRBJ2-3
V gene: TRBV7-2
clone size: -
D gene: -
CDR3 length: 15
CDR3 DNA: TGTGCCAGCAGGAGAGGCGGGTCCTACACAGATACGCAGTATTTT
CDR3 protein: CASRRGGSYTDTQYF

J gene: TRBJ2-7
V gene: TRBV27
clone size: -
D gene: -
CDR3 length: 17
CDR3 DNA: TGTGCCAGCAGTTTACGAAAAGAAGGACAGAGCTCCTACGAGCAGTACTTC
CDR3 protein: CASSLRKEGQSSYEQYF

J gene: TRBJ2-1
V gene: TRBV9
clone size: -
D gene: TRBD2
CDR3 length: 14
CDR3 DNA: TGTGCCAGCAGCGTAGCTAGCGGGAGCTATGAGCAGTTCTTC
CDR3 protein: CASSVASGSYEQFF

J gene: TRBJ2-5
V gene: TRBV9
clone size: -
D gene: -
CDR3 length: 13
CDR3 DNA: TGTGCCAGCAGCGTAGATTCCTGGGAGACCCAGTACTTC
CDR3 protein: CASSVDSWETQYF

J gene: TRBJ2-1
V gene: TRBV28
clone size: -
D gene: TRBD2
CDR3 length: 16
CDR3 DNA: TGTGCCAGCGGGTTAGGGGGACTAGCGGTTGTGAAGGAGCAGTTCTTC
CDR3 protein: CASGLGGLAVVKEQFF

J gene: TRBJ2-7
V gene: TRBV5-1
clone size: -
D gene: TRBD2
CDR3 length: 15
CDR3 DNA: TGCGCCAGCAGCGCGGGGACTAGCGGGAGATACGAGCAGTACTTC
CDR3 protein: CASSAGTSGRYEQYF